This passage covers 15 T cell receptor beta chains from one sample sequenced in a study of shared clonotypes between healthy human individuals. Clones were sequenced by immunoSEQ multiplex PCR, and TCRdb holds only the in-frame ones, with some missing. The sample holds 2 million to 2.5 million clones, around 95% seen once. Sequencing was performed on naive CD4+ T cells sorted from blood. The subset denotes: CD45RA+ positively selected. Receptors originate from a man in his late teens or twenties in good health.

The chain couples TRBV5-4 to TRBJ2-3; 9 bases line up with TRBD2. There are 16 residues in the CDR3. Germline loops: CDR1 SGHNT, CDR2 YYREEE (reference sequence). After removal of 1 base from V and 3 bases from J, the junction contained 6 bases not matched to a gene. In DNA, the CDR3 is TGTGCCAGCAGCTTGTTCCTAGCGGGGACAACAGATACGCAGTATTTT. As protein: CASSLFLAGTTDTQYF. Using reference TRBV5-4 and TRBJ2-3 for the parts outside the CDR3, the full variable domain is ETGVTQSPTHLIKTRGQQVTLRCSSQSGHNTVSWYQQALGQGPQFIFQYYREEENGRGNFPPRFSGLQFPNYSSELNVNALELDDSALYLCASSLFLAGTTDTQYFGPGTRLTVL.

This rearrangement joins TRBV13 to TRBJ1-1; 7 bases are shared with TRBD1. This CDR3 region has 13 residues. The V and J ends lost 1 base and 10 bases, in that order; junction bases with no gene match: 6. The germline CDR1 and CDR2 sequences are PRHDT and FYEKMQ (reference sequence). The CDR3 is CASSLEGGEGAFF. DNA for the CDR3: TGTGCCAGCAGCTTAGAAGGGGGCGAGGGAGCTTTCTTT. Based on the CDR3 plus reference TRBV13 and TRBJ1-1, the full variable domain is AAGVIQSPRHLIKEKRETATLKCYPIPRHDTVYWYQQGPGQDPQFLISFYEKMQSDKGSIPDRFSAQQFSDYHSELNMSSLELGDSALYFCASSLEGGEGAFFGQGTRLTVV.

The CDR3 bases are TGTGCCAGCTCCCTCGGGTCCGGGGACACCGGGGAGCTGTTTTTT. It yields the protein CASSLGSGDTGELFF. This chain joins TRBV18 and TRBJ2-2; weak D call: TRBD2 (5 bases). The CDR3 has 15 residues. The V gene lost 6 bases and the J gene lost 3 bases, with 14 bases spanning the gap. Germline V gives CDR1 KGHSH, CDR2 LQKENI.

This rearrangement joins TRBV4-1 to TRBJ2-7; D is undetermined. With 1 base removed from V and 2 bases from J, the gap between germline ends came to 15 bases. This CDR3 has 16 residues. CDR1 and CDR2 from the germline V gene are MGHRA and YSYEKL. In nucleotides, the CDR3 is TGCGCCAGCAGCCAAGGACCTGTTGGGGTCACCTACGAGCAGTACTTC. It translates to CASSQGPVGVTYEQYF.

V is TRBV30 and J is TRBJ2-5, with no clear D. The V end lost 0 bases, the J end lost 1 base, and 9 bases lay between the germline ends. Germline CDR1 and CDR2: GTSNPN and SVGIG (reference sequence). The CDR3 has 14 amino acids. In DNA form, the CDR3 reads TGTGCCTGGAGTGTGAGTCAGATCCAAGAGACCCAGTACTTC. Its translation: CAWSVSQIQETQYF. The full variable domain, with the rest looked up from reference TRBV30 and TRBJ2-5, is SQTIHQWPATLVQPVGSPLSLECTVEGTSNPNLYWYRQAAGRGLQLLFYSVGIGQISSEVPQNLSASRPQDRQFILSSKKLLLSDSGFYLCAWSVSQIQETQYFGPGTRLLVL.

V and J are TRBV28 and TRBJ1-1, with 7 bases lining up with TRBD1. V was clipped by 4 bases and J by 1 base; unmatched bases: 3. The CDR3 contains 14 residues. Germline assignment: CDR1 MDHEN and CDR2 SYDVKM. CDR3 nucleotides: TGTGCCAGCAGTTCACAGGGGCAGAACACTGAAGCTTTCTTT. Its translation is CASSSQGQNTEAFF.

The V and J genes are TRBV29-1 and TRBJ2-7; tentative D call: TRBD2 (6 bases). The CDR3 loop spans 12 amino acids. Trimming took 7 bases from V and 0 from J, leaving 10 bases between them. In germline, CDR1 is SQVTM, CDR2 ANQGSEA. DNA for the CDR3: TGCAGCGCCCTAGCGACCTCCTACGAGCAGTACTTC. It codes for CSALATSYEQYF.

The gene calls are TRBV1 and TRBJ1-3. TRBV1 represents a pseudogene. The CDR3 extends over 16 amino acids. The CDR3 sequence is CTSSQDSRGTGNTIYF. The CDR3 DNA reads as TGCACCAGCAGCCAAGATTCGAGAGGCACTGGAAACACCATATATTTT.

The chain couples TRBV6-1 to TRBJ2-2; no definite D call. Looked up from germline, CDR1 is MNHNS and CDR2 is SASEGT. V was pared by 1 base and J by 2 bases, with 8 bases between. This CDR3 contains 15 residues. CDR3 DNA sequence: TGTGCCAGCAGTGAAGTTTGGGGTAACACCGGGGAGCTGTTTTTT. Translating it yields CASSEVWGNTGELFF.

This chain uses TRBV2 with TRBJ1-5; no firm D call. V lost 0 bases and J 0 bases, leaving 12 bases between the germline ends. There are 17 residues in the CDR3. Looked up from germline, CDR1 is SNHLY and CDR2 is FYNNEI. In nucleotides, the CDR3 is TGTGCCAGCAGTGAAGCGCGAAGAGACCCTAGCAATCAGCCCCAGCATTTT. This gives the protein CASSEARRDPSNQPQHF.

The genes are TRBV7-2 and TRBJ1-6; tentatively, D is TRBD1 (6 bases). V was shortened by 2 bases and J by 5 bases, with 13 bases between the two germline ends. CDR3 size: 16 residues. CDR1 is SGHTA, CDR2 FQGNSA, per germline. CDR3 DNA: TGTGCCAGCAGCTTAAGAGCTACAGGGAATAATTCACCCCTCCACTTT. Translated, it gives CASSLRATGNNSPLHF.

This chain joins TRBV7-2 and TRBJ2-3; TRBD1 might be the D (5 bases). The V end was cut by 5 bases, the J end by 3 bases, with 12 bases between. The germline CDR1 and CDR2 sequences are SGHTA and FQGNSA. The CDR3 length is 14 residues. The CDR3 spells CASSITRATDTQYF. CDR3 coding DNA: TGTGCCAGCAGCATAACCAGGGCTACAGATACGCAGTATTTT.

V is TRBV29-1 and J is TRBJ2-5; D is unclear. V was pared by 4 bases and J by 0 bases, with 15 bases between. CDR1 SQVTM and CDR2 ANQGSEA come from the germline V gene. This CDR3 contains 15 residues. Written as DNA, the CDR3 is TGCAGCGTTGTGGGGTTTGGGCGGAACCAAGAGACCCAGTACTTC. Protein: CSVVGFGRNQETQYF.

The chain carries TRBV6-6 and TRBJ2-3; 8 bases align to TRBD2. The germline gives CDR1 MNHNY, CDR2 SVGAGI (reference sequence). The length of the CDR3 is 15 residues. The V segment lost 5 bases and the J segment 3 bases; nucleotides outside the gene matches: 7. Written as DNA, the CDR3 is TGTGCCAGCAGTACCGCCCGGGGGGGGACAGATACGCAGTATTTT. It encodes CASSTARGGTDTQYF.

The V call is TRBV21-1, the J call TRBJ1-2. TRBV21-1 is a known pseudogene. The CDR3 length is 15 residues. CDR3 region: CASSKVDGPFYGYTF. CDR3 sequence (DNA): TGTGCCAGCAGCAAAGTCGACGGGCCATTCTATGGCTACACCTTC.